This T cell receptor (beta chain) was identified in a study of cytomegalovirus exposure and HLA in healthy donors (dated by TCRdb to the late 2010s). For the study in its entirety: An earlier analysis of roughly 630 of the donors reported about 250 Gb of sequence data and 117 million unique TCR beta sequences from around 200 million T cells. About 280 gigabases of sequencing data and approximately 92 million unique TCR sequences made up an early release that covered roughly 670 HLA-typed donors. The genetic ancestry cluster associated with self-reported Caucasian donors included 65% to 90% of the roughly 400 genotyped donors. The study was designed to test whether signatures of past pathogen exposure could be identified by cataloging public T cell receptors. The study profiled the T cell repertoires of approximately 700 subjects by immunosequencing and related them to cytomegalovirus serostatus. In addition to the first cohort of 500 to 850 subjects, a separate validation cohort of 130 or so different subjects was used. To predict cytomegalovirus infection status, the study brought together high-throughput TCR immunosequencing, statistical association of individual TCRs with disease status, and machine learning. A later analysis re-analyzed previously published TCR beta repertoires from 500 to 700 donors and added high-resolution HLA genotyping to study TCR occurrence patterns. In the later analysis, no new phenotypic data were used to find candidate immune exposures; instead, reliance was placed on TCR beta sequences and their occurrence across donors. To decide whether each TCR beta V gene segment behaved as functional or pseudogenic, an earlier analysis of fewer than 750 of the donors relied on high-throughput TCR beta sequencing. Donor age, sex, ethnicity and CMV serostatus were compiled together with the repertoire data. A later genetic analysis took genome-wide SNP genotypes for about 65% of the 666 donors and used that subset as a discovery cohort. Every discovery cohort repertoire had been produced on one sequencing platform. Both class I and class II loci were covered by HLA typing, at four-digit resolution. The number of donors typed differed by locus, with roughly 620-630 for A, B, C, DRB1 and DQB1, more than 500 for DQA1, over 600 for DPA1, and some 440 for DPB1. Because of strong linkage in the cohort, roughly five DR-DQ haplotypes were treated as single units for association and clustering. Among around 400 genotyped donors of the cohort, an average of around 250,000 unique TCR beta nucleotide sequences was sequenced per donor, of which about 19% were non-productive.

CDR3 length: 13 amino acids, cysteine to phenylalanine. Of the read, only the CDR3 DNA is kept; its 39 bases are in frame from base 1. Trimming removed 3 bases from V and 0 bases from J, leaving 2 bases between the germline ends. CDR1 is given as SGHTA and CDR2 as FQGNSA, both from the germline V gene. This clone was picked up a small number of times. Its antigen is still unknown. Base-call qualities are not available, and no considerably larger clone is one nucleotide away. The cohort consisted of some 670 healthy bone marrow donors. Cohort members were all nominally healthy when sampled, although unrecorded immune exposures were likely present. The donor was CMV seronegative and belonged to the group of 320 or so seronegative cohort members. Each donor provided a peripheral blood sample, and peripheral blood mononuclear cells were used for TCR beta sequencing. The Qiagen DNeasy Blood Extraction Kit was used to extract genomic DNA from the blood cell samples.

General study outcomes and caveats: In a later genetic analysis, fewer N-insertions in productive TCRs were reported among donors in an Asian-associated ancestry cluster than the approximately 710-donor mean. In a later analysis, most CMV-associated TCR beta chains were found to appear HLA-restricted, with HLA associations seemingly driven largely by CMV exposure. When HLA alleles, especially DR and DQ, strongly co-occurred, attributing TCR associations to individual alleles was difficult. An association between a missense DCLRE1C variant and V-gene and J-gene trimming of TCR beta chains was found in a later genetic analysis and replicated in an independent cohort. Presence/absence analyses assumed roughly uniform sequencing depth across donors, an assumption that may not hold. A further reported finding was that TCR beta sequences accurately predicted the HLA-A and HLA-B alleles for most subjects in the first cohort. Correlated functional status among segregating V segments might be attributable to linkage disequilibrium, but an unknown experimental factor could not be ruled out. Only TCR beta chains were sequenced in this cohort, and the absence of alpha or paired-chain data limited detectable features. The earlier analysis of around 600 of the donors excluded seventeen rarely observed V segments, including chromosome 9 orphons, because counts were too low. The classifier was reported to diagnose cytomegalovirus status with high specificity and sensitivity in both the original and validation cohorts. Three of the identified cytomegalovirus-associated TCR beta chains were confirmed in vitro to be specific for cytomegalovirus antigens. At a false discovery rate of 0.05, a later analysis linked approximately 18,000 TCR beta sequences to specific HLA alleles. In a later analysis, TCR association rates were found to vary across HLA loci, with the most associated TCRs seen for DRB1 alleles and the fewest for HLA-C alleles. Several of the top co-occurrence clusters appeared to be linked to parvovirus B19, influenza, CMV and Epstein-Barr virus, according to a later analysis. In a later analysis, HLA-associated TCR beta chains showed more clonal expansion and lower generation probabilities than non-associated chains that were equally common. Across donors, most TCR sequences were observed very rarely, whereas some public TCRs were present in many individuals. A group of highly shared sequence variants was considered likely to be a technical artifact of the sequencing pipeline. HLA typing was unavailable for some donors at each locus, so association tests used only the typed subset. Immune exposure information for the cohort was limited to CMV serostatus. The 87-base-pair reads could not distinguish some IMGT-functional V segments, including TRBV6-2 and TRBV6-3, so those segments were excluded. It was suggested by the authors that the approach could potentially be generalized to other disease states and immunological phenotypes. The study listed approximately 160 TCR beta chains as associated with cytomegalovirus. In an earlier analysis of 587 of the donors, most TCR beta V segments appeared in productive rearrangements about 90% or about 30% of the time, broadly matching IMGT annotations.

The library was generated by the immunoSEQ multiplex PCR assay. The multiplex PCR relied on a mix of 60 forward primers for TCR Vbeta segments and 13 reverse primers for TCR Jbeta segments. The CDR3 region of rearranged TCR beta genes was amplified from genomic DNA by a multiplex PCR assay. The Illumina HiSeq System was used to sequence the amplified TCR beta libraries as 87-base-pair reads. The paper's data handling went like this. In a later analysis, roughly 80 million unique TCR beta chains were counted across the roughly 610 repertoires, and about 10 million of these chains were shared by at least two donors. To remove PCR and sequencing errors, raw reads were error-corrected and collapsed into unique sequences using a nearest-neighbor algorithm that merged closely related sequences. V, D and J gene segments were assigned by aligning CDR3 sequences to IMGT reference sequences. Each retained sequence needed at least a six-nucleotide match to both a V gene segment and a J gene segment. A rearrangement was called productive if the CDR3 had no stop codons and remained in frame with V and J, and every other rearrangement was called non-productive. Following IMGT convention, CDR3 was defined as the stretch from the second conserved V-encoded cysteine up to the conserved J-encoded phenylalanine. The earlier analysis of 587 of the donors excluded sequences that lacked an unambiguous match to a single V gene segment. An earlier analysis of 550 to 650 of the donors classified V segments as functional when productive rearrangements were above 56.7% and as segregating when the standard deviation between donors was above 5%. To diagnose cytomegalovirus status from the catalog of TCR beta chain sequences, a statistical classification framework was built. V and J gene assignment, in a later analysis, came from comparing TCR nucleotide sequences with IMGT/GENE-DB human TR gene sequences. In a later analysis, CDR3 sequences and most-parsimonious VDJ recombination scenarios were assigned using the TCRdist pipeline. In a later analysis, every TCR beta chain was defined by the combination of its CDR3 amino acid sequence and its V-gene family, and reads without a unique V-gene family were dropped. In a later analysis, 500 to 650 highly shared, low-generation-probability nucleotide sequences were removed to address suspected cross-contamination and a sequencing artifact. For each public chain, a later analysis derived a clonal expansion index from normalized ranks of inferred template counts within each repertoire. In a later analysis, generation probabilities were computed using a VDJ recombination model fitted to out-of-frame rearrangements, and the results were checked against IGoR. A later analysis scored TCR-TCR, TCR-HLA and TCR-CMV co-occurrence with hypergeometric tests, applying a repertoire-size bias correction to TCR pairs. To estimate false discovery rates, a later analysis permuted the HLA or CMV assignments 20 times. In a later analysis, co-occurring TCRs were grouped using DBSCAN, and TCRdist sequence similarity was added for clustering within HLA-allele-positive subsets. Repertoires with fewer than 30,000 or more than 120,000 public chains were left out of co-occurrence clustering, as were about 5 repertoires with anomalous nucleotide sharing. The source is immuneACCESS, and TCRdb retained only in-frame sequences with V and J called. Part of the clones is not carried over; for the studies checked, unresolved V genes explain less than half of this, and the remainder is unexplained. The V and J calls and clone size come from that table; D and trimming were worked out from the DNA. The sample table records about 130,000 clones; about 80% of these occur just once. In total, the top ten clones hold roughly 4.2% of the sample.

Sequenced input: PBMCs. The source of this sequence is a woman between 35 and 50 years old in good health and CMV-seronegative. Rearrangement joined TRBV7-2 to TRBJ2-2; the D segment cannot be called with confidence. CDR3 protein: CASSFTNTGELFF. The nucleotide sequence is given as TGTGCCAGCAGCTTCACGAACACCGGGGAGCTGTTTTTT. The full variable domain, with segments outside the CDR3 supplied by the reference TRBV7-2 and TRBJ2-2 proteins, appears as GAGVSQSPSNKVTEKGKDVELRCDPISGHTALYWYRQSLGQGLEFLIYFQGNSAPDKSGLPSDRFSAERTGGSVSTLTIQRTQQEDSAVYLCASSFTNTGELFFGEGSRLTVL.